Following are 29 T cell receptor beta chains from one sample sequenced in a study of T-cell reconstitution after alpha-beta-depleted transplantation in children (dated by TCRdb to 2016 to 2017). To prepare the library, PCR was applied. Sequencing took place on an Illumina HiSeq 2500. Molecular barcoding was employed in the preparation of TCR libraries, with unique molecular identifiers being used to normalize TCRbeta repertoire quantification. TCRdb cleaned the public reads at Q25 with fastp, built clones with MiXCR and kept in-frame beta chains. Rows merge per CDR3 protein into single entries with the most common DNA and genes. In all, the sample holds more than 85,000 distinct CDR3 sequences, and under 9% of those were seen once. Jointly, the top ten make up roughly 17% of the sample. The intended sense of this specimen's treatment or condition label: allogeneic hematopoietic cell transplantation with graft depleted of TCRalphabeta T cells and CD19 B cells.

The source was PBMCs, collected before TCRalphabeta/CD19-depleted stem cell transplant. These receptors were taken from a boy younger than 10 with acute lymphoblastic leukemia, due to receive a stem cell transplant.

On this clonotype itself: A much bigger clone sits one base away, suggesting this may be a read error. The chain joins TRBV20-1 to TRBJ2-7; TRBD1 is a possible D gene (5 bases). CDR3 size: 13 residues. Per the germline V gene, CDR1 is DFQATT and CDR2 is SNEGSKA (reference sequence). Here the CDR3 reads CSARASSSYEEYF. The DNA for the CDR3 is TGCAGTGCCAGGGCGAGCAGCTCCTACGAGGAGTACTTC.

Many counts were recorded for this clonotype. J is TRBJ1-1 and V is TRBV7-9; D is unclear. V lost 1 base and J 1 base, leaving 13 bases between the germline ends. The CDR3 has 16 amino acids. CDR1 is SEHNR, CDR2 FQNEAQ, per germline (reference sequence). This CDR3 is CASSLEMGWENTEAFF. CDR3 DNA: TGTGCCAGCAGCTTAGAAATGGGCTGGGAGAACACTGAAGCTTTCTTT.

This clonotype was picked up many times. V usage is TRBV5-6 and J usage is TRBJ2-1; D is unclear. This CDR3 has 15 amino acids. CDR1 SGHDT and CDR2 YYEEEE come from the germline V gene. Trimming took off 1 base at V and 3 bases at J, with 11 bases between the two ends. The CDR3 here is CASSLYSLRYNEQFF. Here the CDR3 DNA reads TGTGCCAGCAGCTTGTACTCCCTCCGCTACAATGAGCAGTTCTTC.

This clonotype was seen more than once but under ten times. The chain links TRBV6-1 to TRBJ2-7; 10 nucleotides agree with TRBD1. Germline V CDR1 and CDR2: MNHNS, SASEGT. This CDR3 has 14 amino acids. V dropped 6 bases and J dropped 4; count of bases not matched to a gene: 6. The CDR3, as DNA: TGTGCCAGCAGGGCCGGGACAGGGGTGTACGAGCAGTACTTC. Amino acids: CASRAGTGVYEQYF.

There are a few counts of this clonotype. CDR3 residues: CASSGSRGTEAFF. DNA of the CDR3: TGTGCCAGCAGCGGGAGTCGGGGCACTGAAGCTTTCTTT. The chain carries TRBV9 and TRBJ1-1, with D unresolved. This CDR3 spans 13 amino acids. The V and J ends lost 3 bases and 4 bases respectively, with 10 bases between them. Germline CDR1 and CDR2: SGDLS and YYNGEE. Together with reference TRBV9 and TRBJ1-1, the CDR3 gives the full variable domain: DSGVTQTPKHLITATGQRVTLRCSPRSGDLSVYWYQQSLDQGLQFLIQYYNGEERAKGNILERFSAQQFPDLHSELNLSSLELGDSALYFCASSGSRGTEAFFGQGTRLTVV.

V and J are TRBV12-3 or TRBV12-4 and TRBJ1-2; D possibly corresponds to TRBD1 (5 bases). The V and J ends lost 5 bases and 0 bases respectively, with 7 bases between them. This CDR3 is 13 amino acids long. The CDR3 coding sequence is TGTGCCAGCAGTCTGACAGCTAACTATGGCTACACCTTC. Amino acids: CASSLTANYGYTF.

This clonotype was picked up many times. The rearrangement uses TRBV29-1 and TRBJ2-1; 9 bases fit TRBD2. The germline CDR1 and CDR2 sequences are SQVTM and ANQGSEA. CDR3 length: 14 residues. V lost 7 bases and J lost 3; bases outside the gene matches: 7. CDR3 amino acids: CSAAQRGDYNEQFF. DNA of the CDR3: TGCAGCGCCGCCCAGCGGGGGGACTACAATGAGCAGTTCTTC.

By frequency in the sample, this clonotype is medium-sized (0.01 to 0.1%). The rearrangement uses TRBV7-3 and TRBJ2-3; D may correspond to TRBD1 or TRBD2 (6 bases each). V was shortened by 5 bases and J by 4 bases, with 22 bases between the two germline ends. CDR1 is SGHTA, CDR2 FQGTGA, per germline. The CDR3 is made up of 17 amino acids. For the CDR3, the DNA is TGTGCCAGCAGCCCCCAAGGGGGGACCCTGGTCTCAGATACGCAGTATTTT. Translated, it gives CASSPQGGTLVSDTQYF.

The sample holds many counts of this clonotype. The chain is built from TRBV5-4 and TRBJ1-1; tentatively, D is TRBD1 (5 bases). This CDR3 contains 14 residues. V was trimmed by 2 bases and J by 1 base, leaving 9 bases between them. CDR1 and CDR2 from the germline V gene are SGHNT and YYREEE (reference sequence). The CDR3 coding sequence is TGTGCCAGCAGCTTAGGGGCTGGGAACACTGAAGCTTTCTTT. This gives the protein CASSLGAGNTEAFF.

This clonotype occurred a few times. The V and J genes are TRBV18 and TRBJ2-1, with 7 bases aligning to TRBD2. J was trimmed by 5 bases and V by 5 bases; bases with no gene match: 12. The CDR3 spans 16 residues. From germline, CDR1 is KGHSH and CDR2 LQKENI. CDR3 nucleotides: TGTGCCAGCTCATTATTTGGGCTAGCGGCGGACAATGAGCAGTTCTTC. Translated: CASSLFGLAADNEQFF.

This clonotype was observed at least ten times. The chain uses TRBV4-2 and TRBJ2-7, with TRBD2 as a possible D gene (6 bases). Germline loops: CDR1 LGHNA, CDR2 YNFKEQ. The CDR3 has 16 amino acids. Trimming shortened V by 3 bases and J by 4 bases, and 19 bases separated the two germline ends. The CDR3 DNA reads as TGTGCCAGCAGCCAGGACCTCGGGGGTCGAACTTACGAGCAGTACTTC. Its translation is CASSQDLGGRTYEQYF.

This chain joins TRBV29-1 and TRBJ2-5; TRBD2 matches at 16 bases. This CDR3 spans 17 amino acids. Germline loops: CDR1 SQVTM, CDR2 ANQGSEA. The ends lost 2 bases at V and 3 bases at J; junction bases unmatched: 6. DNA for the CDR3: TGCAGCGTTGAACCGGGACTAGCGGGGGGGAACGAAGAGACCCAGTACTTC. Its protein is CSVEPGLAGGNEETQYF.

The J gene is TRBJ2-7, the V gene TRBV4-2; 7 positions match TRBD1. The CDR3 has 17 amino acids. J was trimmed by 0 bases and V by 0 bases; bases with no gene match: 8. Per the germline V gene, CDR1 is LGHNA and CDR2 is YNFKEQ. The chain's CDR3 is CASSQEPQGQVSYEQYF. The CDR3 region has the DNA TGTGCCAGCAGCCAAGAACCACAGGGGCAGGTCTCCTACGAGCAGTACTTC.

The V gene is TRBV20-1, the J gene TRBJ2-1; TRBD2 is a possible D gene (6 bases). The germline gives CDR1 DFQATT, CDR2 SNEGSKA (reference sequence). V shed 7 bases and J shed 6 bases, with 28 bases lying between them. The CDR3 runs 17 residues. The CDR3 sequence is CSVSGTPRSGYVNEQFF. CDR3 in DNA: TGCAGTGTTTCCGGGACTCCCAGGTCCGGGTACGTCAATGAGCAGTTCTTC.

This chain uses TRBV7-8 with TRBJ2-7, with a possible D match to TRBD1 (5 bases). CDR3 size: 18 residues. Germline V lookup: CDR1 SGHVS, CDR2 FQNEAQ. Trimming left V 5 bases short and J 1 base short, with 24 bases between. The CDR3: CASSKRSTDAAQSYEQYF. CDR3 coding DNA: TGTGCCAGCAGCAAACGCTCGACAGATGCTGCACAATCCTACGAGCAGTACTTC.

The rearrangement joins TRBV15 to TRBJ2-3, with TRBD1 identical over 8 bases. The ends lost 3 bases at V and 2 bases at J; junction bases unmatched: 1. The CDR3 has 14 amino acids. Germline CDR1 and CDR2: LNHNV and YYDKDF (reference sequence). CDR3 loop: CATSRGQDTDTQYF. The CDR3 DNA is TGTGCCACCAGCAGGGGACAGGACACAGATACGCAGTATTTT.

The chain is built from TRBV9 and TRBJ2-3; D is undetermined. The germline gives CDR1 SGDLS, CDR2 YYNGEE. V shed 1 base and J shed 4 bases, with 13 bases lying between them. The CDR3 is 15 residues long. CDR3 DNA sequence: TGTGCCAGCAGCGTATTGGCTAGTGGCGCAGATACGCAGTATTTT. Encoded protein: CASSVLASGADTQYF.

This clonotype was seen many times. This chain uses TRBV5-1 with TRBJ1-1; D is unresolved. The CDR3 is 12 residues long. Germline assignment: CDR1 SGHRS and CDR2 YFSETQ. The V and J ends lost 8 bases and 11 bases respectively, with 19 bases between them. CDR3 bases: TGCGCCAGTGGCGACACCGGGTTTGGTGCTTTCTTT. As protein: CASGDTGFGAFF.

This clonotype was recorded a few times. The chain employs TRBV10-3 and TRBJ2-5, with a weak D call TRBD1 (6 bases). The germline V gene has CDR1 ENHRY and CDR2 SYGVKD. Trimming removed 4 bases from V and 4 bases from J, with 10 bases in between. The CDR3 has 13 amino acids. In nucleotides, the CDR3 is TGTGCCATCAGTGTACGGGACATAGAGACCCAGTACTTC. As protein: CAISVRDIETQYF.

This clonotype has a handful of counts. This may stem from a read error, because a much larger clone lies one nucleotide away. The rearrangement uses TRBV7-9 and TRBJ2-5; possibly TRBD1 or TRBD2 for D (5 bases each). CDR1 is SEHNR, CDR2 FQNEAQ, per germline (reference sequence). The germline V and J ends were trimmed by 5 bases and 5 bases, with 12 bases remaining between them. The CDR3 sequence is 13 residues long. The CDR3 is CASSALGDETQYF. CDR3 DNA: TGTGCCAGCAGCGCCCTAGGGGACGAGACCCAGTACTTC.

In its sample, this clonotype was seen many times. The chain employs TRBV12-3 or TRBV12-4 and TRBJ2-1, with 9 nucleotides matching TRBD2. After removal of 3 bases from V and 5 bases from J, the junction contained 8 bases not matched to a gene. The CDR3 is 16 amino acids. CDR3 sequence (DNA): TGTGCCAGCAGTTTGTTAGCGGGGGTCAGTCACAATGAGCAGTTCTTC. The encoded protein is CASSLLAGVSHNEQFF.

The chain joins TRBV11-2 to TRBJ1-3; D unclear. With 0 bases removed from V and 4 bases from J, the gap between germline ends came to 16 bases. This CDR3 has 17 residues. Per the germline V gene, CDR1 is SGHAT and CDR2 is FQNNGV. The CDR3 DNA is TGTGCCAGCAGCTTAGAGGACCTCGCGGCACTCGGAAACACCATATATTTT. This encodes CASSLEDLAALGNTIYF.

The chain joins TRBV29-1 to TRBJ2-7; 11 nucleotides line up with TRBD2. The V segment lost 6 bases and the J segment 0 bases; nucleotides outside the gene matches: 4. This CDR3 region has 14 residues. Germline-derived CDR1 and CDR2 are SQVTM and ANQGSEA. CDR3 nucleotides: TGCAGCGTCGTTACTAGCGGGGGCTCCTACGAGCAGTACTTC. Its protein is CSVVTSGGSYEQYF.

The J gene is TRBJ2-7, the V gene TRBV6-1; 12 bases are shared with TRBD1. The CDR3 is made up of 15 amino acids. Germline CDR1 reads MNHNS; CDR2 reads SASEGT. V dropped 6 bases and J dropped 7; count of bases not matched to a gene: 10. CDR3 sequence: CASSRGTGGEREQYF. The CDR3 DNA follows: TGTGCCAGCAGCCGGGGGACAGGGGGCGAGAGGGAGCAGTACTTC.

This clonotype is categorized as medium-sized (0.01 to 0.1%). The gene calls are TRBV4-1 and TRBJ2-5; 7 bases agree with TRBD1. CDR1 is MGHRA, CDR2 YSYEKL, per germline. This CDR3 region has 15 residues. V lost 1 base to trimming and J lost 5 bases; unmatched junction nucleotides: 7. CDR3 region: CASSQAVGGGETQYF. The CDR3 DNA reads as TGCGCCAGCAGCCAAGCGGTAGGGGGCGGGGAGACCCAGTACTTC.

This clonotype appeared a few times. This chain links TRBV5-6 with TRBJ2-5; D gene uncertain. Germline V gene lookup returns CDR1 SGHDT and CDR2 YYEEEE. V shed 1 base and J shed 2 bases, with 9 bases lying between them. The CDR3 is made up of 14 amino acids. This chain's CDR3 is CASSLPAGQETQYF. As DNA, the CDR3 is TGTGCCAGCAGCTTGCCCGCAGGACAAGAGACCCAGTACTTC.

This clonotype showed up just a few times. The CDR3 nucleotides are TGTGCCAGCAGCCATGCCCCGGGGGTGGGGGGAGAGACCCAGTACTTC. Its translation is CASSHAPGVGGETQYF. The chain recombines TRBV3-1 with TRBJ2-5, with a weak D call TRBD2 (6 bases). V lost 3 bases, J lost 4 bases, and 18 bases lay in between. CDR1 and CDR2 (germline): LGHDT, YNNKEL (reference sequence). The CDR3 extends over 16 amino acids.

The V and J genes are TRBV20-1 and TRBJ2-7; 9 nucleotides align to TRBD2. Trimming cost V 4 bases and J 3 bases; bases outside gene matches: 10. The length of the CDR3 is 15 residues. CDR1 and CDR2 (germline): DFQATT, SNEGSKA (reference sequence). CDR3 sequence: CSATGGAGGLYEQYF. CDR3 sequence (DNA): TGCAGTGCTACGGGTGGAGCGGGGGGACTCTACGAGCAGTACTTC.

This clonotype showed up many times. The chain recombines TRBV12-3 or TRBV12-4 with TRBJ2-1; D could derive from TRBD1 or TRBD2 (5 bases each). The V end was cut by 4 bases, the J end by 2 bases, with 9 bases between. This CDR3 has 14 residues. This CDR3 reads CASSSSGPYNEQFF. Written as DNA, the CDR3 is TGTGCCAGCAGTTCCTCGGGACCCTACAATGAGCAGTTCTTC.